This paragraph covers one T cell receptor beta chain sequence. The antigen is undetermined. These data are taken from a study of shared clonotypes between healthy human individuals. Study results and limitations: The authors expected sequencing depth to affect clonotype sharing among donors.

An even split of each subset's genomic DNA across several immunoSEQ plates was performed. Repertoires were generated with immunoSEQ multiplex PCR, while TCRdb's copy carries only in-frame clones and drops some. The sample consists of a few hundred thousand clones, around 81% of them appearing once. There were only Caucasian adults among the donors, and all lived in Nashville, Tennessee. The CDR3 spans 13 residues. V trimming: 3 bases; J trimming: 9 bases; junction bases outside the gene matches: 6. Germline CDR1 MDHEN, CDR2 SYDVKM. Sequencing was carried out using PBMCs. The V call is TRBV28, the J call TRBJ2-3; TRBD2 agrees at 7 bases. The receptor was derived from a woman between 35 and 50 years old in good health. Some clones in this sample may be carry-over from other donors' samples. The CDR3 loop reads CASSLTSPRTQYF. The CDR3 DNA reads as TGTGCCAGCAGTTTGACTAGCCCTAGAACGCAGTATTTT.